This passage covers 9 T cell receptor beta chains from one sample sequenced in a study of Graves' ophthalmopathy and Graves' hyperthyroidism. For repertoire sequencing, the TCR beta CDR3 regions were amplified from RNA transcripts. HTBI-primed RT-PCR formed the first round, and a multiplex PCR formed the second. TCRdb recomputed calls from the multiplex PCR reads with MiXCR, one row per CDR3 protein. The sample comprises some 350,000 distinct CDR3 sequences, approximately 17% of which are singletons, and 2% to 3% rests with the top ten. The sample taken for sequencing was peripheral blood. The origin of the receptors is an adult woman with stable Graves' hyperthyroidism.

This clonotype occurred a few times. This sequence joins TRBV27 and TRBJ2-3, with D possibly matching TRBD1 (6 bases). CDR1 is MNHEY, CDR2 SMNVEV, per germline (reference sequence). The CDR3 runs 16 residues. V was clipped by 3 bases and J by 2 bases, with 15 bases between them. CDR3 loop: CASSFGAGEFTDTQYF. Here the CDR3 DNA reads TGTGCCAGCAGTTTTGGGGCAGGGGAATTCACAGATACGCAGTATTTT.

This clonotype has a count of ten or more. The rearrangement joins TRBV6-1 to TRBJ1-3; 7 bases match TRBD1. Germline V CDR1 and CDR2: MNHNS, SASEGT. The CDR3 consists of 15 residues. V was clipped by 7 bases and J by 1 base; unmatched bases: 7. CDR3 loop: CASKPGGRSGNTIYF. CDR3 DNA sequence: TGTGCCAGCAAACCAGGGGGTAGATCTGGAAACACCATATATTTT.

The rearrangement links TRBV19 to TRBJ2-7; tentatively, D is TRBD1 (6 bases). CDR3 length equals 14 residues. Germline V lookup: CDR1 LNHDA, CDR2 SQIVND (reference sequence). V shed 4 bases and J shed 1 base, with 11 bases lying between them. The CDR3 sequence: CASSKGGQSYEQYF. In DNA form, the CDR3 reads TGTGCCAGTAGTAAGGGCGGACAGTCCTACGAGCAGTACTTC.

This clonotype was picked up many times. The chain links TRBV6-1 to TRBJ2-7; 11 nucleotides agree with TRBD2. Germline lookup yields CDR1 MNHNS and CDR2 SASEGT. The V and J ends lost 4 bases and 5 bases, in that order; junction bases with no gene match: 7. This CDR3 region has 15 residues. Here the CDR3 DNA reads TGTGCCAGCAGTGGTCCTAGCGGGAGGTCCGACGAGCAGTACTTC. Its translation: CASSGPSGRSDEQYF.

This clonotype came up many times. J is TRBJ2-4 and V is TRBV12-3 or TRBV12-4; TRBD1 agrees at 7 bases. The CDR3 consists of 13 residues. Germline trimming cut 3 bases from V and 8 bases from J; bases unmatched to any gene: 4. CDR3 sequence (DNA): TGTGCCAGCAGTTTTGGACAGGCGGACATTCAGTACTTC. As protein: CASSFGQADIQYF.

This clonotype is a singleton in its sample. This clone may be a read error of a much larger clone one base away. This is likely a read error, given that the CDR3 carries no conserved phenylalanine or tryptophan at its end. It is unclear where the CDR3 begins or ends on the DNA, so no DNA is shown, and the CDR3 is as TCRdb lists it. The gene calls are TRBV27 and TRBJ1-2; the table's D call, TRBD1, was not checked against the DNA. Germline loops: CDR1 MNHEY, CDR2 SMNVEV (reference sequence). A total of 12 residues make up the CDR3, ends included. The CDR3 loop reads CASSTLGTAVIL.

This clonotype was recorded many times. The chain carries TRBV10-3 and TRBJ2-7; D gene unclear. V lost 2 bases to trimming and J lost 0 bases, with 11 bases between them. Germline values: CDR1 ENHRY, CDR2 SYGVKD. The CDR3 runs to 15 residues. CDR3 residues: CAISETPQSSYEQYF. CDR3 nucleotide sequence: TGTGCCATCAGTGAGACTCCTCAAAGCTCCTACGAGCAGTACTTC.

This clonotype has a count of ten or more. The CDR3 spells CSVDGHEQYF. Written as DNA, the CDR3 is TGCAGCGTTGATGGCCACGAGCAGTACTTC. V is TRBV29-1 and J is TRBJ2-7; D is uncertain. Germline V gene lookup returns CDR1 SQVTM and CDR2 ANQGSEA. CDR3 size: 10 residues. Between the trimmed V and J ends, which lost 3 bases and 5 bases, there was a span of 5 bases.

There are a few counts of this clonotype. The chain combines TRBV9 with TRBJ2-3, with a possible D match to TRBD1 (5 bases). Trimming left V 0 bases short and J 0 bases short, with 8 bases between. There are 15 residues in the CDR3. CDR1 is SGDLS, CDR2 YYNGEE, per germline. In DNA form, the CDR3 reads TGTGCCAGCAGCGTAGAGGGGCCTAGCACAGATACGCAGTATTTT. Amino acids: CASSVEGPSTDTQYF.